The 21 T cell receptor beta chains below were found in one sample sequenced in a study of blood T cells in healthy people across ages. Then a second PCR, running roughly 7 to 11 cycles, was carried out with a sample-barcoded 5' primer and a J-beta primer mix. TCRdb recomputed calls from the 5' RACE reads with MiXCR, one row per CDR3 protein. This sample yields 350,000 to 450,000 distinct CDR3 sequences, of which 50% to 60% are seen a single time; 50% to 65% belongs to the top ten. The source material was blood. These TCRs come from a man between 60 and 75 years old in good health.

This clonotype was counted at least ten times. This may be a read error: a much more frequent sequence differs by one nucleotide. The rearrangement uses TRBV7-2 and TRBJ1-5; possible D gene TRBD1, 6 bases. The germline V gene encodes CDR1 SGHTA and CDR2 FQGNSA. This CDR3 is built from 13 residues. Trimming took 4 bases from V and 3 from J, leaving 7 bases between them. CDR3 protein: CASSWGHNQPQHF. CDR3 nucleotide sequence: TGTGCCAGCAGCTGGGGGCACAATCAGCCCCAGCATTTT.

In this sample, this clonotype turned up a few times. V and J are TRBV20-1 and TRBJ1-5; D is ambiguous. CDR1 is DFQATT, CDR2 SNEGSKA, per germline (reference sequence). CDR3 length: 12 residues. Trimming cost V 3 bases and J 4 bases, with 7 bases left between them. CDR3: CSASYGNQPQHF. The CDR3 DNA reads TGCAGTGCTAGTTATGGGAATCAGCCCCAGCATTTT.

A note on this clonotype: A read error may explain this, as a much larger clone is one base away. J is TRBJ2-4 and V is TRBV5-4; 10 positions agree with TRBD2. The J call may be incorrect, as the DNA end agrees better with TRBJ2-7. Germline CDR1 SGHNT, CDR2 YYREEE (reference sequence). The CDR3 extends over 15 amino acids. CDR3 DNA sequence: TGTGCCAGCAGCTTGGGAGCGGGGGGGCCCGACGAGCAGTACTTC. It codes for CASSLGAGGPDEQYF.

The chain links TRBV20-1 to TRBJ2-3; TRBD1 aligns across 9 bases. The CDR3 consists of 20 residues. CDR1 DFQATT and CDR2 SNEGSKA come from the germline V gene (reference sequence). Germline trimming cut 6 bases from V and 4 bases from J; bases unmatched to any gene: 26. The CDR3 protein is CSATPSGTGPRIVGADTQYF. The CDR3 coding sequence is TGCAGTGCCACACCTTCCGGGACAGGGCCTAGGATCGTAGGGGCAGATACGCAGTATTTT.

This clonotype was detected a few times. This chain uses TRBV10-3 with TRBJ2-7; 8 positions agree with TRBD2. The CDR3 consists of 15 residues. The V gene's germline CDR1 is ENHRY and CDR2 SYGVKD. J gave up 3 bases and V 3 bases, and 7 bases lay outside the gene matches. CDR3 residues: CAISDPTSEHYEQYF. The CDR3 coding sequence is TGTGCCATCAGTGATCCGACTAGCGAACACTACGAGCAGTACTTC.

This chain connects TRBV7-9 to TRBJ2-5; 10 bases align to TRBD2. Losses at the gene ends were 0 bases for V and 4 bases for J; bases not matched to a gene: 8. CDR3 size: 17 residues. Germline CDR1 is SEHNR and CDR2 is FQNEAQ (reference sequence). CDR3 sequence: CASSLATGSSGRETQYF. The CDR3 nucleotides are TGTGCCAGCAGCTTAGCGACAGGGTCTAGCGGGAGAGAGACCCAGTACTTC.

This clonotype appeared a few times. This rearrangement joins TRBV20-1 to TRBJ2-4, with TRBD2 as a possible D gene (7 bases). The V gene lost 5 bases and the J gene lost 3 bases, with 14 bases spanning the gap. The CDR3 has 14 amino acids. Germline-derived CDR1 and CDR2 are DFQATT and SNEGSKA (reference sequence). CDR3 loop: CSAGGGDSKNIQYF. As DNA, the CDR3 is TGCAGTGCTGGGGGGGGCGACAGCAAAAACATTCAGTACTTC.

This clonotype was picked up a small number of times. The chain combines TRBV29-1 with TRBJ2-1; 8 bases line up with TRBD1. Germline V gives CDR1 SQVTM, CDR2 ANQGSEA. The CDR3 has 16 residues. V dropped 5 bases and J dropped 2; count of bases not matched to a gene: 11. The CDR3 loop reads CSVRSGQGGTYNEQFF. CDR3 DNA sequence: TGCAGCGTTCGGTCCGGACAGGGTGGCACCTACAATGAGCAGTTCTTC.

About this clonotype itself: This may be a read error: a much more frequent sequence differs by one nucleotide. This chain joins TRBV5-4 and TRBJ2-3, with D unresolved. Looked up from germline, CDR1 is SGHNT and CDR2 is YYREEE (reference sequence). This CDR3 has 12 amino acids. V lost 2 bases to trimming and J lost 6 bases, with 7 bases between them. The CDR3 coding sequence is TGTGCCAGCAGCTTTCAGGCGGATACGCAGTATTTT. This translates into CASSFQADTQYF.

The chain has TRBV11-3 and TRBJ2-3, with 11 bases that match TRBD2. The V segment lost 5 bases and the J segment 2 bases; nucleotides outside the gene matches: 6. This CDR3 comprises 16 residues. In germline, CDR1 is SGHNT, CDR2 YENEEA. This CDR3 is CASSPGTSGNTDTQYF. CDR3 in DNA: TGTGCCAGCAGCCCCGGGACTAGCGGAAACACAGATACGCAGTATTTT.

This clonotype has only a few counts. J is TRBJ2-7 and V is TRBV12-3 or TRBV12-4, with D possibly being TRBD2 (6 bases). This CDR3 region has 18 residues. The V and J ends lost 2 bases and 0 bases respectively, with 20 bases between them. CDR3 protein: CASSLRRGDSASSYEQYF. DNA for the CDR3: TGTGCCAGCAGTTTAAGGAGGGGAGACAGCGCCTCCTCCTACGAGCAGTACTTC.

V and J are TRBV10-2 and TRBJ1-2, with D possibly matching TRBD1 (5 bases). The CDR3 has 13 amino acids. Trimming left V 0 bases short and J 4 bases short, with 6 bases between. CDR1 and CDR2 from the germline V gene are WSHSY and SAAADI. The CDR3: CASSESGRYGYTF. The CDR3 nucleotides read TGCGCCAGCAGTGAGTCGGGGCGCTATGGCTACACCTTC.

This chain links TRBV27 with TRBJ2-1, with 14 bases that match TRBD2. Germline values: CDR1 MNHEY, CDR2 SMNVEV (reference sequence). V lost 4 bases to trimming and J lost 7 bases; unmatched junction nucleotides: 9. This CDR3 is built from 17 residues. In DNA, the CDR3 is TGTGCCAGCAGTTCGCGTATAGGGACTAGCGGGAGTAATGAGCAGTTCTTC. Encoded protein: CASSSRIGTSGSNEQFF.

This clonotype was detected ten times or more. The chain joins TRBV7-9 to TRBJ1-1; D not resolved. The V gene's germline CDR1 is SEHNR and CDR2 FQNEAQ (reference sequence). Trimming removed 7 bases at V and 6 bases at J, with 9 bases between. This CDR3 has 11 amino acids. The CDR3 loop is CASTDSAEAFF. In DNA form, the CDR3 reads TGTGCCAGCACCGATTCCGCTGAAGCTTTCTTT.

The genes are TRBV18 and TRBJ2-2; 9 bases are shared with TRBD2. V trimming: 0 bases; J trimming: 2 bases; junction bases outside the gene matches: 4. Germline V gene sequence: CDR1 KGHSH, CDR2 LQKENI. The CDR3 spans 17 residues. CDR3 in amino acids: CASSPPGLAGNTGELFF. The DNA for the CDR3 is TGTGCCAGCTCACCACCGGGGCTAGCGGGAAACACCGGGGAGCTGTTTTTT.

The chain links TRBV27 to TRBJ1-1, with D tentatively TRBD1 (5 bases). The CDR3 length is 14 residues. Germline CDR1 and CDR2: MNHEY and SMNVEV (reference sequence). Trimming took off 0 bases at V and 5 bases at J, with 10 bases between the two ends. DNA for the CDR3: TGTGCCAGCAGTTTATCAGGGGTTGGTACTGAAGCTTTCTTT. Translated, it gives CASSLSGVGTEAFF.

The J gene is TRBJ2-4, the V gene TRBV10-3; possibly TRBD1 or TRBD2 for D (5 bases each). The DNA end lines up better with TRBJ2-7; the J call may be wrong. The CDR3 is 14 amino acids. Germline lookup yields CDR1 ENHRY and CDR2 SYGVKD. CDR3 loop: CAVIGTVGDYEQYF. In nucleotides, the CDR3 is TGTGCCGTTATCGGGACGGTGGGGGACTACGAGCAGTACTTC.

The chain uses TRBV15 and TRBJ1-2; possible D gene TRBD1, 5 bases. This CDR3 has 14 residues. Trimming took 1 base from V and 3 from J, leaving 9 bases between them. Germline assignment: CDR1 LNHNV and CDR2 YYDKDF (reference sequence). The CDR3 loop is CATSRGGGDYGYTF. For the CDR3, the DNA is TGTGCCACCAGCAGAGGGGGGGGGGACTATGGCTACACCTTC.

The chain links TRBV20-1 to TRBJ2-2; 13 bases are shared with TRBD2. The CDR3 consists of 16 residues. The trim removed 5 bases at V and 7 bases at J, leaving 10 bases unmatched. From germline, CDR1 is DFQATT and CDR2 SNEGSKA (reference sequence). The CDR3 sequence is CSARPTSGGADGELFF. The CDR3 nucleotides are TGCAGTGCTCGTCCCACTAGCGGGGGGGCAGACGGGGAGCTGTTTTTT.

The gene calls are TRBV7-8 and TRBJ2-5; 10 positions agree with TRBD1. The tail of the sequence fits TRBJ2-7 better, so the J call may be wrong. This CDR3 is 17 amino acids long. CDR1 SGHVS and CDR2 FQNEAQ come from the germline V gene. CDR3 nucleotides: TGTGCCAGCAGCTTAGTTCCCGAGACAGGGGGCATCTACGAGCAGTACTTC. Its protein is CASSLVPETGGIYEQYF.

The chain is built from TRBV12-3 or TRBV12-4 and TRBJ2-1; D is possibly TRBD1 (5 bases). The CDR3 length is 14 residues. V was trimmed by 8 bases and J by 1 base, leaving 12 bases between them. CDR3: CASRPPGSYNEQFF. CDR3 nucleotides: TGTGCCAGCCGCCCCCCAGGGTCCTACAATGAGCAGTTCTTC.